Following are 8 T cell receptor beta chains from one sample sequenced in a study of cytomegalovirus exposure and HLA in healthy donors. Researchers ran the PCR with 60 Vbeta and 13 Jbeta primers. Libraries were prepared by immunoSEQ multiplex PCR; TCRdb keeps only in-frame clonotypes and omits some of them. Its clone listing holds just over 20,000 clones. The specimen was PBMCs. These receptor sequences come from a man aged 55-75 years in good health and CMV-seropositive.

The chain employs TRBV9 and TRBJ1-2; TRBD1 might be the D (5 bases). Trimming pared 0 bases from V and 4 bases from J, leaving 10 bases between. Germline V lookup: CDR1 SGDLS, CDR2 YYNGEE. CDR3 length: 14 residues. Here the CDR3 reads CASSVGGGGYGYTF. CDR3 in DNA: TGTGCCAGCAGCGTAGGTGGGGGGGGCTATGGCTACACCTTC.

The chain couples TRBV18 to TRBJ2-2, with 11 bases that match TRBD2. Germline V gene lookup returns CDR1 KGHSH and CDR2 LQKENI. Unmatched junction bases numbered 5, after V lost 3 bases and J lost 5 bases. This CDR3 region has 16 residues. CDR3 amino acids: CASSPLAGGGTGELFF. The CDR3 region has the DNA TGTGCCAGCTCACCCCTAGCGGGAGGAGGTACCGGGGAGCTGTTTTTT.

The genes are TRBV28 and TRBJ1-5, with D possibly TRBD1 on 6 matching bases. Germline values: CDR1 MDHEN, CDR2 SYDVKM. V lost 3 bases and J 2 bases, leaving 11 bases between the germline ends. The CDR3 contains 15 residues. CDR3 in amino acids: CASSLGAMGNQPQHF. The DNA of the CDR3 is TGTGCCAGCAGTTTGGGGGCTATGGGCAATCAGCCCCAGCATTTT. Combining the CDR3 with reference TRBV28 and TRBJ1-5 gives the whole variable domain DVKVTQSSRYLVKRTGEKVFLECVQDMDHENMFWYRQDPGLGLRLIYFSYDVKMKEKGDIPEGYSVSREKKERFSLILESASTNQTSMYLCASSLGAMGNQPQHFGDGTRLSIL.

The chain employs TRBV5-1 and TRBJ2-7, with a weak D call TRBD1 (5 bases). The germline V gene has CDR1 SGHRS and CDR2 YFSETQ. This CDR3 is built from 14 residues. The V gene lost 2 bases and the J gene lost 3 bases, with 12 bases spanning the gap. The CDR3 protein is CASSFTQAYYEQYF. The CDR3 DNA sequence: TGCGCCAGCAGCTTTACACAGGCCTACTACGAGCAGTACTTC.

This chain connects TRBV5-4 to TRBJ2-3, with D possibly being TRBD2 (6 bases). The V and J ends lost 4 bases and 4 bases respectively, with 13 bases between them. Looked up from germline, CDR1 is SGHNT and CDR2 is YYREEE (reference sequence). This CDR3 contains 14 residues. CDR3 sequence: CASSPPQRADTQYF. DNA for the CDR3: TGTGCCAGCAGCCCCCCTCAGCGGGCAGATACGCAGTATTTT. Together with reference TRBV5-4 and TRBJ2-3, the CDR3 gives the full variable domain: ETGVTQSPTHLIKTRGQQVTLRCSSQSGHNTVSWYQQALGQGPQFIFQYYREEENGRGNFPPRFSGLQFPNYSSELNVNALELDDSALYLCASSPPQRADTQYFGPGTRLTVL.

The V call is TRBV29-1, the J call TRBJ2-5, with TRBD1 matching over 7 bases. The V and J ends lost 5 bases and 5 bases, in that order; junction bases with no gene match: 8. CDR1 is SQVTM, CDR2 ANQGSEA, per germline. This CDR3 is built from 13 residues. In DNA form, the CDR3 reads TGCAGCGTTTTACAGGGGTTGGGGGAGACCCAGTACTTC. Translating gives CSVLQGLGETQYF.

This sequence joins TRBV19 and TRBJ1-4; the match to TRBD1 covers 8 bases. The length of the CDR3 is 14 residues. With V trimmed by 3 bases and J by 5 bases, 2 bases remained unmatched. In germline, CDR1 is LNHDA, CDR2 SQIVND (reference sequence). DNA for the CDR3: TGTGCCAGTAGTATTTGGGACAGGAATGAAAAACTGTTTTTT. It is translated as CASSIWDRNEKLFF.

This chain uses TRBV6-5 with TRBJ1-1, with 9 bases lining up with TRBD1. Germline-derived CDR1 and CDR2 are MNHEY and SVGAGI. The CDR3 has 14 amino acids. With V trimmed by 6 bases and J by 11 bases, 13 bases remained unmatched. This chain's CDR3 is CASSSTGGIVKAFF. The CDR3 nucleotides are TGTGCCAGCAGCTCAACAGGGGGCATTGTAAAGGCTTTCTTT.